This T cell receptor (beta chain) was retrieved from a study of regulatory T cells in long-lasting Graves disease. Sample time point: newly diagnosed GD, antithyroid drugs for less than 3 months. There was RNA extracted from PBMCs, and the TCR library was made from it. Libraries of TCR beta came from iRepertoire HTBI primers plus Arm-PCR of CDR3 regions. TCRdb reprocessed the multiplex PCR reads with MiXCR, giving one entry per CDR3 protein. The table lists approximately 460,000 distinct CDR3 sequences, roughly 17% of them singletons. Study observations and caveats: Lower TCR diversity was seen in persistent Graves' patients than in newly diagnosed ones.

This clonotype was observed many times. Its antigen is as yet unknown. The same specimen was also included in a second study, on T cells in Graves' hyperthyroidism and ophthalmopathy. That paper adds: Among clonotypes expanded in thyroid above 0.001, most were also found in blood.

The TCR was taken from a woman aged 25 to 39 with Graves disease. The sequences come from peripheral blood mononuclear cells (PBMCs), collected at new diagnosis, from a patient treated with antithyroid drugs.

CDR3 loop: CASSPGTEISSYEQYF. CDR3 coding DNA: TGTGCCAGCAGCCCCGGGACAGAGATAAGCTCCTACGAGCAGTACTTC. The V call is TRBV7-2, the J call TRBJ2-7, with TRBD1 matching over 7 bases. Looked up from germline, CDR1 is SGHTA and CDR2 is FQGNSA. Losses at the gene ends were 5 bases for V and 0 bases for J; bases not matched to a gene: 10. The CDR3 loop spans 16 amino acids.